This T cell receptor (beta chain) was profiled in a study of blood T cell repertoires in COVID-19. Background on the study: COVID-19 samples collected from the United States, Italy and Spain covered acute and convalescent phases. The analysed material was cDNA or gDNA that came from T cells, B-cell-depleted T cells, or PBMCs.

Per the study methods: Estimation of nucleated cell counts relied on the amplification of reference gene primers. The table came from immunoSEQ multiplex PCR; TCRdb's copy has only in-frame clones and leaves some out. V and J calls and clone size follow that table, whereas D and trimming were derived from the DNA. The sample carries 60,000 to 65,000 clones, about 87% recorded once. V lost 0 bases to trimming and J lost 5 bases; unmatched junction nucleotides: 7. The V gene's germline CDR1 is SGHRS and CDR2 YFSETQ. The CDR3 is 17 residues long. This TCR was sampled from a human donor with active COVID-19. The donor label of this sample is uncertain. Sequenced: peripheral blood. V usage is TRBV5-1 and J usage is TRBJ2-1; 11 bases agree with TRBD2. The CDR3 DNA sequence: TGCGCCAGCAGCTTGGGCAGACTAGCGGGACTCCACAATGAGCAGTTCTTC. Amino acids: CASSLGRLAGLHNEQFF. Drawing the rest from reference TRBV5-1 and TRBJ2-1, the complete variable domain is KAGVTQTPRYLIKTRGQQVTLSCSPISGHRSVSWYQQTPGQGLQFLFEYFSETQRNKGNFPGRFSGRQFSNSRSEMNVSTLELGDSALYLCASSLGRLAGLHNEQFFGPGTRLTVL.